This T cell receptor (beta chain) came from a study of blood T cells in healthy people across ages. Germline CDR1 and CDR2: DFQATT and SNEGSKA (reference sequence). Trimming took 0 bases from V and 3 from J; bases not matched to a gene: 8. CDR3 length: 18 amino acids. On this clonotype itself: The antigen is undetermined.

Russia was home to the donors, healthy Caucasian individuals aged roughly 6 to 95. Notes on the study in general: Estimated diversity across one million T cells was deemed an underestimate.

The second PCR ran about 6 to 11 cycles with a sample-barcoded 5' primer and J-beta primers. Each TCR beta cDNA got a 12-nucleotide random molecular identifier. One entry per CDR3 protein results from TCRdb running MiXCR on the 5' RACE reads. The sample includes over 1,500,000 distinct CDR3 sequences, about 39% seen only once; the top ten take about 23%. The clonotype comes from a human donor in good health. V and J are TRBV20-1 and TRBJ2-2; 12 nucleotides align to TRBD2. The material sequenced was blood. Here the CDR3 reads CSARDGASGGAYTGELFF. The CDR3 DNA reads TGCAGTGCTAGAGATGGGGCTAGCGGGGGGGCCTACACCGGGGAGCTGTTTTTT.